The clone carrying this TCR beta chain appeared many times. No antigen is known for it. The sample comes from a study of human T cells and chemical hapten exposure. Individual cDNA molecules each carried unique molecular identifiers attached by the library. TCRdb re-analysed the RACE reads in MiXCR, keeping a single row per CDR3 protein. The table shows approximately 100,000 distinct CDR3 sequences, with 9.6% occurring only once. Broader study findings: Given that the donors had alopecia, their immune response may differ from that seen in healthy people.

V gave up 0 bases and J gave up 7 bases, with 13 bases separating them. CDR3 size: 14 residues. Germline V gene lookup returns CDR1 SGDLS and CDR2 YYNGEE. The time point here: pre-sensitization, week 0. Treatment described: therapeutic diphenylcyclopropenone sensitization with weekly scalp DPC. This receptor was identified in a woman in her thirties or forties with alopecia areata. Some clones in this sample may be carry-over from other donors' samples. The specimen comprised whole blood, sampled in connection with sensitization to the hapten diphenylcyclopropenone (DPC). The chain links TRBV9 to TRBJ1-1; D is unclear. CDR3 residues: CASSVEVGGFEAFF. The CDR3, as DNA: TGTGCCAGCAGCGTAGAGGTCGGAGGCTTTGAAGCTTTCTTT. The complete variable domain, with remaining parts taken from reference TRBV9 and TRBJ1-1, reads DSGVTQTPKHLITATGQRVTLRCSPRSGDLSVYWYQQSLDQGLQFLIQYYNGEERAKGNILERFSAQQFPDLHSELNLSSLELGDSALYFCASSVEVGGFEAFFGQGTRLTVV.